The 32 T cell receptor beta chains reported below all come from one sample, sequenced in a study of radiation and T cells in renal cell carcinoma. The time point here: blood 2 weeks post-SBRT. Treatment of the sample: 15 Gy SBRT to primary tumor, nephrectomy 4 weeks later. The method was immunoSEQ multiplex PCR; TCRdb's version includes in-frame clones alone and lacks a portion of them. The repertoire includes more than 65,000 clones, 80% to 90% of them detected once, and about 23% sits in the top ten. Sequencing used blood, obtained from a patient whose treatment included radiotherapy and nephrectomy. The receptors derive from a woman aged 50 to 60 with renal cell carcinoma.

The rearrangement uses TRBV18 and TRBJ1-1, with D perhaps matching TRBD1 (6 bases). V was cut by 6 bases and J by 1 base, with 9 bases left in between. This CDR3 comprises 13 residues. Germline V lookup: CDR1 KGHSH, CDR2 LQKENI. The CDR3 spells CASSGQQNTEAFF. The CDR3, as DNA: TGTGCCAGCTCGGGACAACAGAACACTGAAGCTTTCTTT.

This CDR3 reads CASSQGADTGELFF. Here the CDR3 DNA reads TGCGCCAGCAGCCAGGGGGCGGACACCGGGGAGCTGTTTTTT. The chain is built from TRBV5-1 and TRBJ2-2, with 8 bases fitting TRBD1. CDR1 is SGHRS, CDR2 YFSETQ, per germline. This CDR3 comprises 14 residues. J lost 3 bases, V lost 4 bases, and 2 bases had no gene match.

The V gene is TRBV7-9, the J gene TRBJ2-7; TRBD2 matches at 14 bases. V trimming: 5 bases; J trimming: 1 base; junction bases outside the gene matches: 4. Germline CDR1 SEHNR, CDR2 FQNEAQ (reference sequence). This CDR3 region has 16 residues. CDR3 in DNA: TGTGCCAGCAGCGCAGGGACTAGCGGGGGATCCTACGAGCAGTACTTC. It encodes CASSAGTSGGSYEQYF.

This clone was observed a handful of times. CDR3 coding DNA: TGTGCCAGCAGCTTAGCCCGGAGGGACACTGAAGCTTTCTTT. As protein: CASSLARRDTEAFF. V is TRBV11-3 and J is TRBJ1-1; D gene unclear. Germline V gene sequence: CDR1 SGHNT, CDR2 YENEEA. The CDR3 contains 14 residues. Trimming shortened V by 1 base and J by 3 bases, and 9 bases separated the two germline ends.

The rearrangement links TRBV5-1 to TRBJ1-1; 8 nucleotides match TRBD1. CDR1 and CDR2 from the germline V gene are SGHRS and YFSETQ. V trimming: 3 bases; J trimming: 1 base; junction bases outside the gene matches: 2. The CDR3 has 14 residues. The CDR3 protein is CASSSGTGNTEAFF. CDR3 DNA sequence: TGCGCCAGCAGCTCAGGGACAGGGAACACTGAAGCTTTCTTT. The full variable domain, completed using reference TRBV5-1 and TRBJ1-1, is KAGVTQTPRYLIKTRGQQVTLSCSPISGHRSVSWYQQTPGQGLQFLFEYFSETQRNKGNFPGRFSGRQFSNSRSEMNVSTLELGDSALYLCASSSGTGNTEAFFGQGTRLTVV.

The rearrangement uses TRBV7-2 and TRBJ2-3; D possibly uses TRBD1 or TRBD2 (5 bases each). The CDR3 consists of 15 residues. Trimming left V 0 bases short and J 6 bases short, with 13 bases between. Germline assignment: CDR1 SGHTA and CDR2 FQGNSA. This chain's CDR3 is CASSLARAGSDTQYF. In DNA, the CDR3 is TGTGCCAGCAGCTTAGCGAGGGCAGGGTCGGATACGCAGTATTTT.

The chain couples TRBV2 to TRBJ1-5; the match to TRBD1 covers 7 bases. This CDR3 spans 15 amino acids. Germline V lookup: CDR1 SNHLY, CDR2 FYNNEI. Unmatched junction bases numbered 6, after V lost 7 bases and J lost 0 bases. The CDR3 sequence: CASTRGANSNQPQHF. Written as DNA, the CDR3 is TGTGCCAGCACCAGGGGGGCGAATAGCAATCAGCCCCAGCATTTT.

The J gene is TRBJ2-1, the V gene TRBV6-5; TRBD1 matches at 7 bases. V was pared by 5 bases and J by 0 bases, with 4 bases of the junction left unmatched. In germline, CDR1 is MNHEY, CDR2 SVGAGI. The CDR3 extends over 15 amino acids. In DNA, the CDR3 is TGTGCCAGCAGTCTTGACAGGGTCTCCTACAATGAGCAGTTCTTC. Its protein is CASSLDRVSYNEQFF.

The chain joins TRBV6-5 to TRBJ2-7; the D gene is possibly TRBD1 (6 bases). There are 14 residues in the CDR3. Germline CDR1 and CDR2: MNHEY and SVGAGI. The germline V and J ends were trimmed by 6 bases and 3 bases, with 15 bases remaining between them. Here the CDR3 DNA reads TGTGCCAGCAGCAACGGGGACACCATCTACGAGCAGTACTTC. Protein sequence: CASSNGDTIYEQYF.

The V gene is TRBV5-1, the J gene TRBJ1-5; D uncertain. Germline assignment: CDR1 SGHRS and CDR2 YFSETQ. This CDR3 is built from 14 residues. Trimming left V 4 bases short and J 2 bases short, with 10 bases between. CDR3: CASSAAGGNQPQHF. In DNA form, the CDR3 reads TGCGCCAGCAGCGCCGCCGGGGGCAATCAGCCCCAGCATTTT.

The rearrangement joins TRBV7-8 to TRBJ2-3, with TRBD2 matching 12 bases. Trimming took 6 bases from V and 4 from J; bases not matched to a gene: 8. The CDR3 has 16 amino acids. The germline CDR1 and CDR2 sequences are SGHVS and FQNEAQ. The CDR3 region is CASSRLTSGSADTQYF. The CDR3, as DNA: TGTGCCAGCAGTCGATTGACTAGCGGGAGCGCAGATACGCAGTATTTT.

The sample holds one count of this clone. The genes are TRBV5-1 and TRBJ2-2; D possibly corresponds to TRBD1 (6 bases). V lost 0 bases, J lost 7 bases, and 10 bases lay in between. The CDR3 totals 14 residues. Germline CDR1 reads SGHRS; CDR2 reads YFSETQ. CDR3 region: CASSLDRADGELFF. The DNA of the CDR3 is TGCGCCAGCAGCTTGGACAGGGCGGACGGGGAGCTGTTTTTT.

This chain uses TRBV4-2 with TRBJ2-7, with a weak D call TRBD2 (7 bases). Trimming removed 1 base at V and 0 bases at J, with 10 bases between. The CDR3 spans 15 residues. The V gene's germline CDR1 is LGHNA and CDR2 YNFKEQ. The CDR3 region is CASSQGGGSSYEQYF. The CDR3 nucleotides are TGTGCCAGCAGCCAAGGCGGGGGCTCCTCCTACGAGCAGTACTTC.

The chain is built from TRBV27 and TRBJ1-4; 8 positions match TRBD1. With V trimmed by 2 bases and J by 8 bases, 7 bases remained unmatched. Germline loops: CDR1 MNHEY, CDR2 SMNVEV (reference sequence). The CDR3 extends over 15 amino acids. CDR3 region: CASSLGQGVEEKLFF. The DNA for the CDR3 is TGTGCCAGCAGTTTAGGACAGGGAGTGGAGGAAAAACTGTTTTTT.

This chain uses TRBV6-4 with TRBJ2-3, with 7 bases matching TRBD2. The CDR3 is made up of 15 amino acids. V gave up 3 bases and J gave up 2 bases; unmatched junction bases: 5. Germline assignment: CDR1 MRHNA and CDR2 SNTAGT. CDR3 region: CASSETTSPTDTQYF. The CDR3 DNA reads TGTGCCAGCAGTGAAACGACTAGCCCCACAGATACGCAGTATTTT.

The chain employs TRBV9 and TRBJ1-2, with TRBD1 matching 7 bases. This CDR3 region has 14 residues. Germline V gives CDR1 SGDLS, CDR2 YYNGEE. The junction had 3 bases not matched to a gene; V was cut back by 0 bases and J by 4 bases. The CDR3 loop reads CASSVEQGSYGYTF. For the CDR3, the DNA is TGTGCCAGCAGCGTAGAACAGGGGAGCTATGGCTACACCTTC.

This chain joins TRBV10-1 and TRBJ2-4; 12 positions match TRBD2. Germline values: CDR1 WNHNN, CDR2 SYGVQD (reference sequence). The J segment lost 0 bases and the V segment lost 5 bases, leaving 2 bases of the junction unmatched. CDR3 length: 16 amino acids. CDR3 loop: CASSLAGGLAKNIQYF. CDR3 in DNA: TGCGCCAGCAGTCTAGCGGGGGGGTTAGCCAAAAACATTCAGTACTTC.

This clone showed up just once. This rearrangement joins TRBV5-4 to TRBJ1-6, with 8 positions matching TRBD1. Trimming at V came to 0 bases and at J to 7 bases, leaving 0 bases not matched to a gene. The CDR3 is 14 amino acids. Germline V lookup: CDR1 SGHNT, CDR2 YYREEE (reference sequence). CDR3 DNA: TGTGCCAGCAGCTTGGACAGGGGGAATTCACCCCTCCACTTT. Translated: CASSLDRGNSPLHF.

The V and J genes are TRBV10-2 and TRBJ2-7; 11 positions agree with TRBD2. Germline loops: CDR1 WSHSY, CDR2 SAAADI. J lost 4 bases, V lost 4 bases, and 3 bases had no gene match. The CDR3 extends over 14 amino acids. CDR3 residues: CASSVPSGRYEQYF. DNA for the CDR3: TGCGCCAGCAGTGTCCCTAGCGGGAGGTACGAGCAGTACTTC.

This clone came up once. The chain recombines TRBV4-2 with TRBJ2-5; D possibly corresponds to TRBD1 (5 bases). Germline values: CDR1 LGHNA, CDR2 YNFKEQ. The CDR3 sequence is 17 residues long. V lost 0 bases to trimming and J lost 4 bases, with 18 bases between them. CDR3 nucleotides: TGTGCCAGCAGCCAAGATCCAGCAGGGTATAGGGGAGAGACCCAGTACTTC. Residues: CASSQDPAGYRGETQYF.

V gene TRBV2 combines with J gene TRBJ2-5, with 9 nucleotides matching TRBD1. The CDR3 extends over 16 amino acids. V lost 5 bases and J lost 1; bases outside the gene matches: 8. Germline CDR1 is SNHLY and CDR2 is FYNNEI. The CDR3 DNA follows: TGTGCCAGCAGTTCCTTCCGGGACAGGGCCCAAGAGACCCAGTACTTC. The encoded protein is CASSSFRDRAQETQYF.

The chain links TRBV4-1 to TRBJ1-2; TRBD1 might be the D (5 bases). The V gene lost 2 bases and the J gene lost 8 bases, with 12 bases spanning the gap. CDR1 is MGHRA and CDR2 is YSYEKL in the germline V gene. This CDR3 spans 13 amino acids. DNA of the CDR3: TGCGCCAGCAGCCAACTGGGGGTTGGCGGCTACACCTTC. Translation: CASSQLGVGGYTF.

CDR3 in amino acids: CASTPGSTDTQYF. The CDR3 nucleotides read TGTGCCAGTACTCCCGGGAGCACAGATACGCAGTATTTT. The rearrangement links TRBV19 to TRBJ2-3; D gene ambiguous. CDR1 is LNHDA and CDR2 is SQIVND in the germline V gene (reference sequence). V lost 7 bases, J lost 0 bases, and 8 bases lay in between. The CDR3 is 13 amino acids. Variable domain in full (rest from reference TRBV19 and TRBJ2-3): DGGITQSPKYLFRKEGQNVTLSCEQNLNHDAMYWYRQDPGQGLRLIYYSQIVNDFQKGDIAEGYSVSREKKESFPLTVTSAQKNPTAFYLCASTPGSTDTQYFGPGTRLTVL.

This chain joins TRBV5-4 and TRBJ2-7, with a weak D call TRBD2 (6 bases). CDR3 size: 13 residues. V lost 4 bases and J 4 bases, leaving 12 bases between the germline ends. Germline CDR1 reads SGHNT; CDR2 reads YYREEE (reference sequence). Here the CDR3 DNA reads TGTGCCAGCAGCAATCTAGCGAATTACGAGCAGTACTTC. Translated, it gives CASSNLANYEQYF. Complete variable domain (other parts from reference TRBV5-4 and TRBJ2-7): ETGVTQSPTHLIKTRGQQVTLRCSSQSGHNTVSWYQQALGQGPQFIFQYYREEENGRGNFPPRFSGLQFPNYSSELNVNALELDDSALYLCASSNLANYEQYFGPGTRLTVT.

This clone has a single count. The chain carries TRBV11-2 and TRBJ1-2; 8 bases align to TRBD1. Germline V gene sequence: CDR1 SGHAT, CDR2 FQNNGV. Trimming at V came to 9 bases and at J to 2 bases, leaving 8 bases not matched to a gene. The CDR3 has 14 amino acids. DNA of the CDR3: TGTGCCAGTTCCCGGGACAGGCTCAACTATGGCTACACCTTC. This sequence encodes CASSRDRLNYGYTF.

In nucleotides, the CDR3 is TGTGCCAGCAGCTTAGTAAGGGAAGATACGCAGTATTTT. Translated: CASSLVREDTQYF. The genes are TRBV7-2 and TRBJ2-3; D unclear. The CDR3 runs 13 residues. Between the trimmed V and J ends, which lost 1 base and 5 bases, there was a span of 7 bases. The germline CDR1 and CDR2 sequences are SGHTA and FQGNSA.

This rearrangement joins TRBV7-2 to TRBJ1-2; TRBD1 is a possible D gene (6 bases). Trimming shortened V by 3 bases and J by 4 bases, and 9 bases separated the two germline ends. In germline, CDR1 is SGHTA, CDR2 FQGNSA. The CDR3 runs to 13 residues. The CDR3 region is CASSFQGSYGYTF. The CDR3 DNA follows: TGTGCCAGCAGCTTTCAGGGGAGCTATGGCTACACCTTC.

The CDR3 is CASSQSRLGGEQFF. DNA for the CDR3: TGTGCCAGCAGCCAAAGCAGACTAGGGGGTGAGCAGTTCTTC. This chain uses TRBV5-4 with TRBJ2-1; tentatively, D is TRBD1 or TRBD2 (6 bases each). From germline, CDR1 is SGHNT and CDR2 YYREEE (reference sequence). Trimming shortened V by 4 bases and J by 9 bases, and 17 bases separated the two germline ends. The CDR3 is 14 residues long.

The chain recombines TRBV9 with TRBJ2-1; 8 positions agree with TRBD2. The trim removed 1 base at V and 12 bases at J, leaving 6 bases unmatched. The CDR3 is made up of 13 amino acids. The germline V gene encodes CDR1 SGDLS and CDR2 YYNGEE. CDR3 in DNA: TGTGCCAGCAGCGTACGTAGCGGGGACCGGCAGTTCTTC. Residues: CASSVRSGDRQFF.

The V call is TRBV19, the J call TRBJ2-1, with 7 bases fitting TRBD1. J was trimmed by 2 bases and V by 6 bases; bases with no gene match: 10. This CDR3 contains 16 residues. Germline lookup yields CDR1 LNHDA and CDR2 SQIVND (reference sequence). CDR3 loop: CASSALRGGAYNEQFF. CDR3 DNA: TGTGCCAGTAGCGCGCTCAGAGGGGGCGCCTACAATGAGCAGTTCTTC. The entire variable domain, with the rest obtained from reference TRBV19 and TRBJ2-1, is as follows: DGGITQSPKYLFRKEGQNVTLSCEQNLNHDAMYWYRQDPGQGLRLIYYSQIVNDFQKGDIAEGYSVSREKKESFPLTVTSAQKNPTAFYLCASSALRGGAYNEQFFGPGTRLTVL.

V usage is TRBV9 and J usage is TRBJ2-3, with TRBD2 matching 12 bases. CDR3 length: 18 residues. With V trimmed by 4 bases and J by 6 bases, 15 bases remained unmatched. Germline CDR1 SGDLS, CDR2 YYNGEE. CDR3 sequence: CASSPHIPSGGDLDTQYF. The CDR3, as DNA: TGTGCCAGCAGCCCACACATCCCTAGCGGGGGGGATCTGGATACGCAGTATTTT.

The rearrangement links TRBV9 to TRBJ2-5; 16 positions agree with TRBD2. Germline V gene sequence: CDR1 SGDLS, CDR2 YYNGEE. V gave up 3 bases and J gave up 5 bases; unmatched junction bases: 4. CDR3 length: 16 residues. CDR3 sequence (DNA): TGTGCCAGCAGCGCTGGGACTAGCGGGGGGGCCGAGACCCAGTACTTC. Translating gives CASSAGTSGGAETQYF.